The 2 T cell receptor beta chains given below trace back to one sample, sequenced in a study of control samples from healthy donors and cancer patients. Sequencing used immunoSEQ multiplex PCR; TCRdb keeps in-frame clones, though not all of them. This table holds 90,000 to 120,000 clones, 70% to 85% found once. Sequences were obtained from blood. Source of these receptors: a man younger than 35 in good health.

This clone was seen only a few times. The V call is TRBV10-3, the J call TRBJ1-2, with D unclear. The ends were cut back, 3 bases at V and 2 bases at J, with 10 bases in the middle. CDR1 is ENHRY and CDR2 is SYGVKD in the germline V gene. This CDR3 is built from 14 residues. The CDR3 protein is CAISENSPNYGYTF. In nucleotides, the CDR3 is TGTGCCATCAGTGAAAACAGCCCAAACTATGGCTACACCTTC.

The rearrangement uses TRBV28 and TRBJ2-2, with 10 bases identical to TRBD1. V shed 5 bases and J 4 bases; nucleotides not matched to a gene: 7. Germline CDR1 MDHEN, CDR2 SYDVKM. The CDR3 totals 16 residues. CDR3 in amino acids: CASSPAGQGRTGELFF. The CDR3 DNA follows: TGTGCCAGCAGTCCAGCGGGACAGGGGCGCACCGGGGAGCTGTTTTTT. The complete variable domain, with remaining parts taken from reference TRBV28 and TRBJ2-2, reads DVKVTQSSRYLVKRTGEKVFLECVQDMDHENMFWYRQDPGLGLRLIYFSYDVKMKEKGDIPEGYSVSREKKERFSLILESASTNQTSMYLCASSPAGQGRTGELFFGEGSRLTVL.